This T cell receptor beta chain comes out of a study of identical twins. This CDR3 contains 14 residues. The V end was cut by 5 bases, the J end by 3 bases, with 14 bases between. A template switching step contributed a universal primer site, while unique molecular identifiers were present in the cDNA. TCRdb re-derived calls from the 5' RACE reads in MiXCR, one entry per CDR3 protein. The sample contains 250,000 or so distinct CDR3 sequences, around 7% of which appear only once. Everyone who gave samples was a healthy Caucasian. Findings and limits, study-wide: There is a chance that invariant MAIT and iNKT cells partially muddied zero-insertion analyses.

This clonotype was picked up a small number of times. Its specificity is not known. These data were likewise used in another study, on yellow fever vaccine responses in identical twins.

Material for sequencing was memory (CD45RO+) T cells sorted from blood. The V and J genes are TRBV12-3 or TRBV12-4 and TRBJ2-7, with no clear D. This TCR was sampled from a woman aged 18-30 years in good health. CDR3 residues: CASSQAHGHYEQYF. The CDR3, as DNA: TGTGCCAGCAGTCAGGCCCACGGTCACTACGAGCAGTACTTC.